The clone carrying this T cell receptor (beta chain) came up a few times. The sample comes from a study of blood T cell repertoires in COVID-19. Across the whole study: Samples representing acute and convalescent COVID-19 were sourced from the United States, Italy and Spain. Sources were T cells, B-cell-depleted T cells, or PBMCs; the material itself was cDNA or gDNA.

In the original workflow: Amplification of reference gene primers was used by the study to estimate nucleated cell counts. Libraries were prepared by immunoSEQ multiplex PCR; TCRdb keeps only in-frame clonotypes and omits some of them. V, J and clone size derive from that table, while D and trimming were established from the DNA sequence. The data contain 230,000 or so clones, around 84% of them singletons. The specimen sequenced was peripheral blood. This clonotype was obtained from a woman in her thirties or forties who had recovered from COVID-19.

The CDR3 DNA is TGTGCCACCAGTTTACTTACGAACCCCCCTGAAGCTTTCTTT. Its protein is CATSLLTNPPEAFF. This chain links TRBV15 with TRBJ1-1, with no clear D. This CDR3 comprises 14 residues. V dropped 6 bases and J dropped 6 bases, with 17 bases sitting between them. Per germline, CDR1 LNHNV and CDR2 YYDKDF (reference sequence).